Listed here is a single TCR beta chain. V gave up 5 bases and J gave up 4 bases; unmatched junction bases: 12. The CDR3 is 16 residues long. Germline-derived CDR1 and CDR2 are LNHDA and SQIVND (reference sequence). The method was immunoSEQ multiplex PCR; TCRdb's version includes in-frame clones alone and lacks a portion of them. The data contain roughly 520,000 clones, 88% of them singletons. The sample originates from a study of blood T cell repertoires in COVID-19. The chain employs TRBV19 and TRBJ2-7, with 9 nucleotides matching TRBD2. Sample: PBMCs or T cells enriched from blood (not recorded which). This clonotype originated in a woman aged 40 to 50 who had recovered from COVID-19. This CDR3 reads CASSPGLALLLYEQYF. The DNA of the CDR3 is TGTGCCAGTAGTCCGGGACTAGCCCTCTTATTGTACGAGCAGTACTTC.